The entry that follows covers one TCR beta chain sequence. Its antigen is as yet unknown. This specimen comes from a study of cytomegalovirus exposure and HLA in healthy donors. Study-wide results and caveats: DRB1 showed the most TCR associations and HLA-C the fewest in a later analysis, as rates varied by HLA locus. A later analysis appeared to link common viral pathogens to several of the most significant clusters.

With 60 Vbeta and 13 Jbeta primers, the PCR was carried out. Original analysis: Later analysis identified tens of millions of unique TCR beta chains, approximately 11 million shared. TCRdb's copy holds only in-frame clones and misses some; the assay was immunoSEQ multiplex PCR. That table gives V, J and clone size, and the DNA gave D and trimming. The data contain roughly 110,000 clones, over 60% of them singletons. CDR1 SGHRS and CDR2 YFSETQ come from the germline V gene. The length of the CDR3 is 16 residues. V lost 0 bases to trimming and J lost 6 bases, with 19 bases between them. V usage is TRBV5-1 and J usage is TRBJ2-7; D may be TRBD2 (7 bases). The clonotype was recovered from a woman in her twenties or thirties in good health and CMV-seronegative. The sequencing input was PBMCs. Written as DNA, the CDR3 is TGCGCCAGCAGCTTGGCCAAGCGGGACACGCGGGGCGAGCAGTACTTC. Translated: CASSLAKRDTRGEQYF. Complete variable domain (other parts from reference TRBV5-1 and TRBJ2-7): KAGVTQTPRYLIKTRGQQVTLSCSPISGHRSVSWYQQTPGQGLQFLFEYFSETQRNKGNFPGRFSGRQFSNSRSEMNVSTLELGDSALYLCASSLAKRDTRGEQYFGPGTRLTVT.